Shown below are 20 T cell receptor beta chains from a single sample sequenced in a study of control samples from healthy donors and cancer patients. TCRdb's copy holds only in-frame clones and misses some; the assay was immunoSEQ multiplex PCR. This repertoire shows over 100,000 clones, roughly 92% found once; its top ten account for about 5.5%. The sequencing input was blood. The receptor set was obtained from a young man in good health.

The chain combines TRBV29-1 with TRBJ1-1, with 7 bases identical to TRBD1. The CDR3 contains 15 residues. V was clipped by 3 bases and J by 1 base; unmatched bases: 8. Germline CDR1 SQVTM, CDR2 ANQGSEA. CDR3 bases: TGCAGCGTTGACAATCGATGGACAGGGAACACTGAAGCTTTCTTT. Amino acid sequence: CSVDNRWTGNTEAFF.

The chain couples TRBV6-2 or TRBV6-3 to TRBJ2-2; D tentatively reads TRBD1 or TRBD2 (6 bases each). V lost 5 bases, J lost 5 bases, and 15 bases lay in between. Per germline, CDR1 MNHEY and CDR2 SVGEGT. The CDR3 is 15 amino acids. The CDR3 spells CASSPPGAGTGELFF. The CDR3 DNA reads TGTGCCAGCAGTCCCCCGGGGGCTGGAACCGGGGAGCTGTTTTTT.

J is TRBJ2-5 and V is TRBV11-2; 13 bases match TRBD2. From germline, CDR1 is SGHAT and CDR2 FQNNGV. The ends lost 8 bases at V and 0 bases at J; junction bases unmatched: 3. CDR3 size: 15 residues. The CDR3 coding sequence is TGTGCCAGCGGTGGGACTAGCGGGAACCAAGAGACCCAGTACTTC. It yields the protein CASGGTSGNQETQYF.

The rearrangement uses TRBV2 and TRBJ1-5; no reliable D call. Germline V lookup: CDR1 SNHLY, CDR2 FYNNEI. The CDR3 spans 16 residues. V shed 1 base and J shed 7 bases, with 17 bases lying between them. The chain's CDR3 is CASSEVGSGIYQPQHF. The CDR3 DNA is TGTGCCAGCAGTGAAGTAGGGTCGGGGATTTACCAGCCCCAGCATTTT.

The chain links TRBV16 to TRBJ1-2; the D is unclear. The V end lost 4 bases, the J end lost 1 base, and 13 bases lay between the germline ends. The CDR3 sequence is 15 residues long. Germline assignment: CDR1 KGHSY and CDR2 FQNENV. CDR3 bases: TGTGCCAGCAGCCCCCGGGGTGCCGGTAACTATGGCTACACCTTC. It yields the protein CASSPRGAGNYGYTF.

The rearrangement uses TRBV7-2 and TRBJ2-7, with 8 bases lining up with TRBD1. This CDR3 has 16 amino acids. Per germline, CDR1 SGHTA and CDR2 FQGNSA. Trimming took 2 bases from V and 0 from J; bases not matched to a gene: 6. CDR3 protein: CASSLNSGGNSYEQYF. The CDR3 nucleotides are TGTGCCAGCAGCTTAAATTCAGGGGGCAACTCCTACGAGCAGTACTTC.

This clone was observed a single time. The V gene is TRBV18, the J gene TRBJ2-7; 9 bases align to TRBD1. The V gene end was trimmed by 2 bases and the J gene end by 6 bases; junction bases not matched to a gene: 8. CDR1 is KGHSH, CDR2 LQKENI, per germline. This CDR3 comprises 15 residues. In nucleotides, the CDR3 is TGTGCCAGCTCACCAAGCAGGGACAGGGTAGGCGAGCAGTACTTC. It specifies CASSPSRDRVGEQYF.

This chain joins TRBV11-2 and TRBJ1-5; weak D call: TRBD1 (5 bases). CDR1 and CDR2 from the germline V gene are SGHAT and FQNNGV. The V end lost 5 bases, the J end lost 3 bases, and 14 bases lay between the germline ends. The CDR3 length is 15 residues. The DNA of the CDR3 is TGTGCCAGCAGCCACCTCGGGGGTCCCAATCAGCCCCAGCATTTT. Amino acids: CASSHLGGPNQPQHF.

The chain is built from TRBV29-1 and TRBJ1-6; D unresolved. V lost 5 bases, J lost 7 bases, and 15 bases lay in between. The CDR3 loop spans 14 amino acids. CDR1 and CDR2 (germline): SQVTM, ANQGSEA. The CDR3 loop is CSVRIGDPNSPLHF. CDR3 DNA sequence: TGCAGCGTTCGCATTGGAGATCCAAATTCACCCCTCCACTTT.

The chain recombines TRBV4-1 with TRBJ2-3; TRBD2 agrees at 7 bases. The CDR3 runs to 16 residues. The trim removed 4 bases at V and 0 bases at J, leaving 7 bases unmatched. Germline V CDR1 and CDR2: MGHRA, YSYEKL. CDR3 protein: CASSPQAGLSTDTQYF. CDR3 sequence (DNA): TGCGCCAGCAGCCCCCAAGCGGGGCTAAGCACAGATACGCAGTATTTT.

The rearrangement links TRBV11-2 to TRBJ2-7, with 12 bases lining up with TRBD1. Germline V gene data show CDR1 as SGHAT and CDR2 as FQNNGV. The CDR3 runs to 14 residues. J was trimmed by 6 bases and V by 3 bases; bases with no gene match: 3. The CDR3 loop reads CASSLGQGAGEQYF. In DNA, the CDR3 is TGTGCCAGCAGCTTGGGACAGGGGGCAGGCGAGCAGTACTTC.

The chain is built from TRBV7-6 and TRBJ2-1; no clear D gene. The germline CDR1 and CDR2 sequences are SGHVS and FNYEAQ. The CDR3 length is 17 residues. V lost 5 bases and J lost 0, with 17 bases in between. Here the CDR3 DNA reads TGTGCCAGCAGCGCCCGCCCCCCGACGAGCTCCTACAATGAGCAGTTCTTC. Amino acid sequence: CASSARPPTSSYNEQFF.

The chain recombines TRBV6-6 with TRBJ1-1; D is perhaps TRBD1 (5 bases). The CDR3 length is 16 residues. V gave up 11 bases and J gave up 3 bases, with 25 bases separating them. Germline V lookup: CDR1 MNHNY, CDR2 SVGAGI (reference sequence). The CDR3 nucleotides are TGTGCCGCGAGAGGGCAGGGTCGGGTTGCTGACACTGAAGCTTTCTTT. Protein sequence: CAARGQGRVADTEAFF.

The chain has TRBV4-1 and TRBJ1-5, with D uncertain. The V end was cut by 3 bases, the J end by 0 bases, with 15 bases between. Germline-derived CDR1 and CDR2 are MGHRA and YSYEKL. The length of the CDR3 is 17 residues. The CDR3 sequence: CASSHGLLGGSNQPQHF. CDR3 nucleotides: TGCGCCAGCAGCCATGGGCTGCTGGGAGGTAGCAATCAGCCCCAGCATTTT.

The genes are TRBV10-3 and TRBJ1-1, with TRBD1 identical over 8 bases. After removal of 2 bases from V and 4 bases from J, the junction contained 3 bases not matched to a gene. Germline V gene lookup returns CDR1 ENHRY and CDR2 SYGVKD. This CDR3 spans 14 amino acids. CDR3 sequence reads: CAISERQGATEAFF. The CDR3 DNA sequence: TGTGCCATCAGTGAGAGGCAGGGGGCCACTGAAGCTTTCTTT.

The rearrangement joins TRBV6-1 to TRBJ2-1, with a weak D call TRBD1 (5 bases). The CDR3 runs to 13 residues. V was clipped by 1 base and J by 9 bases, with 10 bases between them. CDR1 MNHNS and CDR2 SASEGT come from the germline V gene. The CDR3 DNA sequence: TGTGCCAGCAGTGAAGATCTAAGGGGTGAGCAGTTCTTC. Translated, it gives CASSEDLRGEQFF.

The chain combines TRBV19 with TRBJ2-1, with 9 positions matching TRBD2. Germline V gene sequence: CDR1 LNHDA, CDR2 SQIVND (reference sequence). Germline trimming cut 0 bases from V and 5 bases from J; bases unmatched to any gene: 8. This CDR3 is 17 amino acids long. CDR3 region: CASSIDLFGGGDNEQFF. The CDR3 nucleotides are TGTGCCAGTAGTATAGATCTATTCGGCGGGGGGGACAATGAGCAGTTCTTC.

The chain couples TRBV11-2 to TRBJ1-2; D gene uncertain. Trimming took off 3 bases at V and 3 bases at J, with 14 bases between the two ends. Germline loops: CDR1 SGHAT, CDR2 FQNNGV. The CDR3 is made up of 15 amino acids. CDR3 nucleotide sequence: TGTGCCAGCAGCTTGACGAGGACTGGGTACTATGGCTACACCTTC. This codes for CASSLTRTGYYGYTF.

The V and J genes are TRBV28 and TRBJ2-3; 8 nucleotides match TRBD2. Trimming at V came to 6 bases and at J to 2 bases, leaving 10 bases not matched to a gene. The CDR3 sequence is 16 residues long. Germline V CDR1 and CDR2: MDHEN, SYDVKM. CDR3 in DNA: TGTGCCAGCAGGAGGCGGGGGGTCGACTCCACAGATACGCAGTATTTT. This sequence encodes CASRRRGVDSTDTQYF.

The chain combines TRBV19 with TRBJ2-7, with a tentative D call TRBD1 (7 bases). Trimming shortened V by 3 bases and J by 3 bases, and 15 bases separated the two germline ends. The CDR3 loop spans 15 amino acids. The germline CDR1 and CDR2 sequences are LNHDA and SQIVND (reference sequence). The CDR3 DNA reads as TGTGCCAGTAGTATGGGTGGAGGGGGCGACTACGAGCAGTACTTC. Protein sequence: CASSMGGGGDYEQYF. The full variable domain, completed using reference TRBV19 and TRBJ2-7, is DGGITQSPKYLFRKEGQNVTLSCEQNLNHDAMYWYRQDPGQGLRLIYYSQIVNDFQKGDIAEGYSVSREKKESFPLTVTSAQKNPTAFYLCASSMGGGGDYEQYFGPGTRLTVT.